This TCR beta chain was sequenced in a study of identifying expanded T cells in peripheral blood. Whole-study findings and limits: Variance in clone template counts between approximately 2-week samples significantly increased with total template count across all healthy donors. Technical replicates showed around 1.2 changed clones; two weeks about 16; four weeks 19.

Sequencing used immunoSEQ multiplex PCR; TCRdb keeps in-frame clones, though not all of them. The table lists about 85,000 clones, more than 75% of them singletons, with around 19% in the top ten. During the collection period, no donor immune events like infections were recorded. Germline lookup yields CDR1 SGHDT and CDR2 YYEEEE. V dropped 5 bases and J dropped 2 bases, with 7 bases sitting between them. The CDR3 has 12 amino acids. This clone appeared a few times. Its specificity is unknown. The sequenced material came from blood. The receptor comes from a person aged 18 to 70 in good health. V gene TRBV5-6 combines with J gene TRBJ1-1; no clear D gene. Here the CDR3 reads CASSWENTEAFF. The CDR3 nucleotides read TGTGCCAGCAGTTGGGAAAACACTGAAGCTTTCTTT.